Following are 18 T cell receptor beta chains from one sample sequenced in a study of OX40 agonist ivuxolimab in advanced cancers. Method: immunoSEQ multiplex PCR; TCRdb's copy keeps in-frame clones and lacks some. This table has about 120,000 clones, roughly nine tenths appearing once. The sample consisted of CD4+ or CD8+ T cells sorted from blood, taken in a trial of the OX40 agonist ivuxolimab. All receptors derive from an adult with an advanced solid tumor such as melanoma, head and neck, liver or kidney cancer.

The CDR3 sequence is CASSQRTANTEAFF. CDR3 bases: TGCGCCAGCAGCCAACGAACCGCAAACACTGAAGCTTTCTTT. The chain recombines TRBV4-3 with TRBJ1-1; no definite D call. The length of the CDR3 is 14 residues. CDR1 LGHNA and CDR2 YSLEER come from the germline V gene. V shed 2 bases and J shed 2 bases, with 9 bases lying between them.

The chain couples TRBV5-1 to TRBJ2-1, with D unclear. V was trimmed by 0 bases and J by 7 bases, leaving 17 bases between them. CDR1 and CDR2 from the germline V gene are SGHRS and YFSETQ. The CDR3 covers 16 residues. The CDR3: CASSLAQRLFDNEQFF. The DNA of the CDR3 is TGCGCCAGCAGCTTGGCGCAAAGATTATTTGATAATGAGCAGTTCTTC.

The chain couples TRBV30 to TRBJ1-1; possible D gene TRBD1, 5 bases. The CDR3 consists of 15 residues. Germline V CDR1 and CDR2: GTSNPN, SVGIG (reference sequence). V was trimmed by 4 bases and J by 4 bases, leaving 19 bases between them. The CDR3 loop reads CAWKRVDSGLTEAFF. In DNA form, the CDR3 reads TGTGCCTGGAAAAGGGTTGATTCGGGACTCACTGAAGCTTTCTTT.

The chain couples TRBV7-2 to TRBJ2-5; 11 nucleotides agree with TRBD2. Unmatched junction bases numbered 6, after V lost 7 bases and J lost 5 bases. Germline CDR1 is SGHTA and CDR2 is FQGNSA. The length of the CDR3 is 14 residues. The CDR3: CASTIAGGYETQYF. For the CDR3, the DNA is TGTGCCAGCACCATAGCGGGAGGGTATGAGACCCAGTACTTC.

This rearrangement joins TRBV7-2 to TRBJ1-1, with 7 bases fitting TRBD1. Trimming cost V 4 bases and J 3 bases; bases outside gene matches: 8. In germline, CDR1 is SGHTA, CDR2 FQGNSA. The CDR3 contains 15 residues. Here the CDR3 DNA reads TGTGCCAGCAGCTATCCCCGGGACAGACACACTGAAGCTTTCTTT. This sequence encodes CASSYPRDRHTEAFF. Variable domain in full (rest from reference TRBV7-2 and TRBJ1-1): GAGVSQSPSNKVTEKGKDVELRCDPISGHTALYWYRQSLGQGLEFLIYFQGNSAPDKSGLPSDRFSAERTGGSVSTLTIQRTQQEDSAVYLCASSYPRDRHTEAFFGQGTRLTVV.

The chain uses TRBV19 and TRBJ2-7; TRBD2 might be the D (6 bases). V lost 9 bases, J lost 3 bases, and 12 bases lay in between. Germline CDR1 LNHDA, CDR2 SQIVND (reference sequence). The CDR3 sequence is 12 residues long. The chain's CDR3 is CASRDSLYEQYF. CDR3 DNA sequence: TGTGCCAGCCGGGACTCTCTCTACGAGCAGTACTTC.

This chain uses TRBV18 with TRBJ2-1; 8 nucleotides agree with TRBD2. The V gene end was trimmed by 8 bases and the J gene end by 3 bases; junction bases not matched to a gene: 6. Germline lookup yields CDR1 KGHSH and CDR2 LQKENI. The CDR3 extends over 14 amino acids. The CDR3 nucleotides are TGTGCCAGCGAAAAAGCGGGAGACTACAATGAGCAGTTCTTC. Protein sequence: CASEKAGDYNEQFF.

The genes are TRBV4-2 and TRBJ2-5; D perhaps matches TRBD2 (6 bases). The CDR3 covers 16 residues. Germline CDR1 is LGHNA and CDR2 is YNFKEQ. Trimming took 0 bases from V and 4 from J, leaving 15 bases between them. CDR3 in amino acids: CASSQDPGQGGETQYF. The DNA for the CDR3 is TGTGCCAGCAGCCAAGATCCGGGGCAGGGAGGAGAGACCCAGTACTTC.

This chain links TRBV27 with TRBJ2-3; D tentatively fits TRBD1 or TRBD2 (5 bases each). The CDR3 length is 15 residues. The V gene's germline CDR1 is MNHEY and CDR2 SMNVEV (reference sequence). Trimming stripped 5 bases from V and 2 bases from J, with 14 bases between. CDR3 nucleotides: TGTGCCAGCAGTAACTGGGACGGACCCACAGATACGCAGTATTTT. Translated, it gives CASSNWDGPTDTQYF.

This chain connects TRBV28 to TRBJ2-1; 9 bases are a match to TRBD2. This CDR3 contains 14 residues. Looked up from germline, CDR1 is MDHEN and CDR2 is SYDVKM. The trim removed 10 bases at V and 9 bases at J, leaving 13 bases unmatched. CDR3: CATGIDSGRSEQFF. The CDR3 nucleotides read TGTGCCACGGGAATAGATAGCGGGAGAAGTGAGCAGTTCTTC.

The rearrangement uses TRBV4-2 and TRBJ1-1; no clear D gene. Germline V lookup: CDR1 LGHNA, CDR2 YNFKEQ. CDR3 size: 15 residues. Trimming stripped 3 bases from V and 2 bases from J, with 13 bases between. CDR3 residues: CASSQEPGPNTEAFF. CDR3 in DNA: TGTGCCAGCAGCCAGGAACCGGGTCCAAACACTGAAGCTTTCTTT.

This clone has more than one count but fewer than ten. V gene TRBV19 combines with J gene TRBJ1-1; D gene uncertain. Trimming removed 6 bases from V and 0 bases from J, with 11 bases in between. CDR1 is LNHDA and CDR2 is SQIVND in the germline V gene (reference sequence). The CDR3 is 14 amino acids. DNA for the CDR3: TGTGCCAGTAGCCCCCAGCCCTTGAACACTGAAGCTTTCTTT. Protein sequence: CASSPQPLNTEAFF.

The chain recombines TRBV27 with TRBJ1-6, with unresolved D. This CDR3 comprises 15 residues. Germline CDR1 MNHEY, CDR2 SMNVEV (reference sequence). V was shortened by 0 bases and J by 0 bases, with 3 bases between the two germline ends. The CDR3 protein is CASSLSGSYNSPLHF. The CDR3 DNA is TGTGCCAGCAGTTTATCTGGCTCCTATAATTCACCCCTCCACTTT.

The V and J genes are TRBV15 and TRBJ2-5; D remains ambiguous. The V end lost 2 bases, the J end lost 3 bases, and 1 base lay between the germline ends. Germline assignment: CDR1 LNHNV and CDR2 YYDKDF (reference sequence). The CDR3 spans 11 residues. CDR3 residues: CATSRKETQYF. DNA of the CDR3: TGTGCCACCAGCAGAAAAGAGACCCAGTACTTC.

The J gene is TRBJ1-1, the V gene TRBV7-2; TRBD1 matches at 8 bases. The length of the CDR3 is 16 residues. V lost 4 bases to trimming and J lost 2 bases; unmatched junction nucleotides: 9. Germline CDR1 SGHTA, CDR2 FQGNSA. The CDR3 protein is CASSSRPTGGNTEAFF. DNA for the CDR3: TGTGCCAGCAGCTCTAGACCCACAGGGGGAAACACTGAAGCTTTCTTT.

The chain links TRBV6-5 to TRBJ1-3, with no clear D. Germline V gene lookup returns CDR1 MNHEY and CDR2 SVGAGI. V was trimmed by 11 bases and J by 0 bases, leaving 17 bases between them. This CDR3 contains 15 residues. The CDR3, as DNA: TGTGCCTCTTTTCGGCAGCCTTTCTCTGGAAACACCATATATTTT. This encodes CASFRQPFSGNTIYF.

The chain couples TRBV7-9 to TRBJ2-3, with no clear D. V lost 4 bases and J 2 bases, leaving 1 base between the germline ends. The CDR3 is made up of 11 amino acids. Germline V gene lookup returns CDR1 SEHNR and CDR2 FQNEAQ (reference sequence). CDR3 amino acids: CASSYTDTQYF. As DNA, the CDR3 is TGTGCCAGCAGCTACACAGATACGCAGTATTTT. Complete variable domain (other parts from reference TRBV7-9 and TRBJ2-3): DTGVSQNPRHKITKRGQNVTFRCDPISEHNRLYWYRQTLGQGPEFLTYFQNEAQLEKSRLLSDRFSAERPKGSFSTLEIQRTEQGDSAMYLCASSYTDTQYFGPGTRLTVL.

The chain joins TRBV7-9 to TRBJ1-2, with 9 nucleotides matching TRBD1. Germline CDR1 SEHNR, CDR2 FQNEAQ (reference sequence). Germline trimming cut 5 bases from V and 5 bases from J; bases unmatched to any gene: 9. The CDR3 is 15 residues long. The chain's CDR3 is CASSRDRDRAYGYTF. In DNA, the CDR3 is TGTGCCAGCAGCCGGGACCGGGACAGGGCTTATGGCTACACCTTC.